Sequencing of this TCR beta chain was carried out in a study of T-cell reconstitution after alpha-beta-depleted transplantation in children. Study outcomes and limitations: Alpha-beta T cells present about two months after transplant were reported to originate from several hundred expanded graft clones. Diversity and T-cell counts at one year after transplant derived mostly from new T cells. Where some patients showed high TCRbeta diversity at day 60, it came from recipient T cells and thymic progenitors that had survived.

A library of TCRbeta sequences, prepared with unique molecular identifiers, was generated. Each CDR3 protein gets one entry after TCRdb re-called the PCR reads with MiXCR. The profile shows 280,000 or so distinct CDR3 sequences, about 9.9% of them singletons. This CDR3 spans 15 amino acids. The trim removed 4 bases at V and 6 bases at J, leaving 14 bases unmatched. The germline V gene has CDR1 DFQATT and CDR2 SNEGSKA (reference sequence). This clonotype was seen at least ten times. Its antigen is as yet unknown. The sequence derives from a male patient between 2 and 15 years old who had a stem cell transplant for chronic granulomatous disease, so the T cells may come from the graft donor. J is TRBJ2-7 and V is TRBV20-1; 8 bases are a match to TRBD2. The material was peripheral blood, obtained 180 days after TCRalphabeta/CD19-depleted stem cell transplant. The CDR3 DNA reads as TGCAGTGCTACACTCCCTTCGGGAGGGCCCTCCGAGCAGTACTTC. Protein product: CSATLPSGGPSEQYF.